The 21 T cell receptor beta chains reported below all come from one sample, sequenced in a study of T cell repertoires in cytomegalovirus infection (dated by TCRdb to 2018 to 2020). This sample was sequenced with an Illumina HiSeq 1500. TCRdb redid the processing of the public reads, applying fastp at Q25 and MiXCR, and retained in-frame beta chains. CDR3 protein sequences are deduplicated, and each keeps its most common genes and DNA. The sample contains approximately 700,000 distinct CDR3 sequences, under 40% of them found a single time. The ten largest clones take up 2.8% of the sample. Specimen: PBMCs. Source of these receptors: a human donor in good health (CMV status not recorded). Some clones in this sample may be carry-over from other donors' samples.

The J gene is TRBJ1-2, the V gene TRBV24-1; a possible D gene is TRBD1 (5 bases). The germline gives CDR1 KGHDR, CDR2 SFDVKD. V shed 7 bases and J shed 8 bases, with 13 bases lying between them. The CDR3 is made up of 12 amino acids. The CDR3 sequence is CATSLTGGGYTF. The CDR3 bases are TGTGCCACCAGCCTAACAGGAGGCGGCTACACCTTC.

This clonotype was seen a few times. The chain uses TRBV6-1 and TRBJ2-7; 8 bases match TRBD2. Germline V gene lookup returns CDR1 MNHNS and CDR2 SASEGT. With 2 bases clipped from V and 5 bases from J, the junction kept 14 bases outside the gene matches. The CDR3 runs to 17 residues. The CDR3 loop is CASSEFEAGVPPNEQYF. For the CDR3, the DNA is TGTGCCAGCAGTGAATTTGAAGCGGGAGTCCCCCCAAACGAGCAGTACTTC.

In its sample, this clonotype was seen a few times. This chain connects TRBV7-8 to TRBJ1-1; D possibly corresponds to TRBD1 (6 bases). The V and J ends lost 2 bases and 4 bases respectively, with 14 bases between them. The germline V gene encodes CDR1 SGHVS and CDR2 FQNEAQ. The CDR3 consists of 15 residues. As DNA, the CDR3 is TGTGCCAGCAGCTTATTGGGACATAGAATCACTGAAGCTTTCTTT. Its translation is CASSLLGHRITEAFF.

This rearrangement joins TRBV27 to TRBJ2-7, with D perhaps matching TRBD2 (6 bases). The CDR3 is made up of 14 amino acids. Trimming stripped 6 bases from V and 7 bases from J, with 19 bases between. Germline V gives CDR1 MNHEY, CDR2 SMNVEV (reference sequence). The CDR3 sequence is CASSPVGGQKEQYF. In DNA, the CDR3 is TGTGCCAGCAGCCCCGTCGGAGGGCAAAAGGAGCAGTACTTC.

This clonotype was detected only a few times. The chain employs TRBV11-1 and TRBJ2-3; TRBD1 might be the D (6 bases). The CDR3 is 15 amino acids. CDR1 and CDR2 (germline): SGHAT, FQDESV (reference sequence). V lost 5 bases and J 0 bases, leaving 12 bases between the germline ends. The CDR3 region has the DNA TGTGCCAGCAGCGCCGGACAGCCCAGCACAGATACGCAGTATTTT. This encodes CASSAGQPSTDTQYF.

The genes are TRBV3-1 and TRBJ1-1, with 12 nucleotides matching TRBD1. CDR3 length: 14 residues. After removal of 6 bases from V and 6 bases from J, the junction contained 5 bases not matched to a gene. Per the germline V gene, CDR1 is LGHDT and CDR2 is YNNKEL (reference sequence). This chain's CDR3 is CASRRGQGAAEAFF. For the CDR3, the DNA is TGTGCCAGCAGACGGGGACAGGGGGCAGCTGAAGCTTTCTTT. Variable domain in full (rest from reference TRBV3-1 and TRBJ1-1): DTAVSQTPKYLVTQMGNDKSIKCEQNLGHDTMYWYKQDSKKFLKIMFSYNNKELIINETVPNRFSPKSPDKAHLNLHINSLELGDSAVYFCASRRGQGAAEAFFGQGTRLTVV.

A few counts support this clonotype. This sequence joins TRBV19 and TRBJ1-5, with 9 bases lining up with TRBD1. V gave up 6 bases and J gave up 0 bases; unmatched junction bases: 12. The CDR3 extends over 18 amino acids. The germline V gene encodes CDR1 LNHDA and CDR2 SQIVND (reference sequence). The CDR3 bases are TGTGCCAGTAGGCCGGGACAGGGTGAGACTTATAGCAATCAGCCCCAGCATTTT. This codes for CASRPGQGETYSNQPQHF.

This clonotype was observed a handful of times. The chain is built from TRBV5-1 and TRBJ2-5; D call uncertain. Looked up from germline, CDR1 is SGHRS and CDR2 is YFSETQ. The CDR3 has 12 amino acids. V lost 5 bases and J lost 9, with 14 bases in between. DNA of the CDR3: TGCGCCAGCAGTGAAGGATCTGGGTCCCAGTACTTC. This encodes CASSEGSGSQYF.

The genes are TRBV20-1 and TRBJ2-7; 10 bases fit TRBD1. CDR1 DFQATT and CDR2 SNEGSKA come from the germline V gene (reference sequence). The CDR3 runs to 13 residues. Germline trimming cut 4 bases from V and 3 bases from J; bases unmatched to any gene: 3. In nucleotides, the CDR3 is TGCAGTGCTACGGGACAGGGGTTCTACGAGCAGTACTTC. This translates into CSATGQGFYEQYF.

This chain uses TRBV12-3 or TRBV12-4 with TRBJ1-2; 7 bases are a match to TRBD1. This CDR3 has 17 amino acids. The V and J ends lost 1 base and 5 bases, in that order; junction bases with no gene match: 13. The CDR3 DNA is TGTGCCAGCAGTTTAGACCCCGGACAGGTCAACCATTATGGCTACACCTTC. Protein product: CASSLDPGQVNHYGYTF.

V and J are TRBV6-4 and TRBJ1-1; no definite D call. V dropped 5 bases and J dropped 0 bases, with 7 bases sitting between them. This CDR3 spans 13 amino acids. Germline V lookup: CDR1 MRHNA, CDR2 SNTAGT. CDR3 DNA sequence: TGTGCCAGCAGTCCTACTATGAACACTGAAGCTTTCTTT. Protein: CASSPTMNTEAFF.

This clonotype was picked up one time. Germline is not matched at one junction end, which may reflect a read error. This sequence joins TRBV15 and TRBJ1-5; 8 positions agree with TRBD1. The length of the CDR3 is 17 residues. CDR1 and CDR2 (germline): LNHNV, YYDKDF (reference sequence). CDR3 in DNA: TGTGCCACCAGCAGAGATATGAGGACAGGGAGCAACCAGCCCCAGCATTTT. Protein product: CATSRDMRTGSNQPQHF.

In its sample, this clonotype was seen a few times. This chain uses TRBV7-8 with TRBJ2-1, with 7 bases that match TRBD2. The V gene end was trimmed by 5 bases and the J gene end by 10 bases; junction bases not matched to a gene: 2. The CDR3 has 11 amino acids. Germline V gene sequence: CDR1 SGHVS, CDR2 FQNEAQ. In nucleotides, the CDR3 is TGTGCCAGCAGCCCTAGCGGAGAGCAGTTCTTC. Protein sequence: CASSPSGEQFF.

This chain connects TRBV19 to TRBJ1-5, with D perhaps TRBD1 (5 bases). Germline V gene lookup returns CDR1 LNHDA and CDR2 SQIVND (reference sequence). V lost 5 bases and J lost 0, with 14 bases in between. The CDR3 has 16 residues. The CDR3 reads CASSPYLTDSNQPQHF. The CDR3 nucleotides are TGTGCCAGTAGTCCCTATTTGACAGATAGCAATCAGCCCCAGCATTTT.

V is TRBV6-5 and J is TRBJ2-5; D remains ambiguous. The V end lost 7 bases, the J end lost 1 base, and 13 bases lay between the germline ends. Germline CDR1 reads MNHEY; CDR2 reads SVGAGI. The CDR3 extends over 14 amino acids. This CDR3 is CASTFGQSQETQYF. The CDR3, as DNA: TGTGCCAGCACATTCGGGCAGTCCCAAGAGACCCAGTACTTC.

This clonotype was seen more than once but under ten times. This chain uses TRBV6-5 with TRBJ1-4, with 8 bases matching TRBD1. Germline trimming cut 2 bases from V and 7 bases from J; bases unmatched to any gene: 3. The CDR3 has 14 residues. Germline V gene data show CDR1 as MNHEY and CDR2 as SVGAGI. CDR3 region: CASSYGRGLEKLFF. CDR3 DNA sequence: TGTGCCAGCAGTTACGGCAGGGGGCTTGAAAAACTGTTTTTT.

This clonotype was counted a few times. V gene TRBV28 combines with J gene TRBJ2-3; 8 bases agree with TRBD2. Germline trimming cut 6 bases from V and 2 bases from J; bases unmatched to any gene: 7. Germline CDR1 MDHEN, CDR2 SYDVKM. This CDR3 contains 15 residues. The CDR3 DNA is TGTGCCAGCAGGGCCCCAGCGGGAGCCACAGATACGCAGTATTTT. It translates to CASRAPAGATDTQYF.

The CDR3, as DNA: TGTGCCAGCAGTTCCACAGGGAATCCTGGGGCCAACGTCCTGACTTTC. This encodes CASSSTGNPGANVLTF. V is TRBV28 and J is TRBJ2-6, with a possible D match to TRBD1 (6 bases). V was shortened by 4 bases and J by 2 bases, with 12 bases between the two germline ends. Germline V lookup: CDR1 MDHEN, CDR2 SYDVKM. The length of the CDR3 is 16 residues.

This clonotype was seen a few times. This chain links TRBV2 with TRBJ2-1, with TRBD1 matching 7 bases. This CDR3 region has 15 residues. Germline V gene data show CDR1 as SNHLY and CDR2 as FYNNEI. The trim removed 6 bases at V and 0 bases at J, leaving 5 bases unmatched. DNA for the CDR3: TGTGCCAGCAGAACAGGGGCCAGCTCCTACAATGAGCAGTTCTTC. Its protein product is CASRTGASSYNEQFF.

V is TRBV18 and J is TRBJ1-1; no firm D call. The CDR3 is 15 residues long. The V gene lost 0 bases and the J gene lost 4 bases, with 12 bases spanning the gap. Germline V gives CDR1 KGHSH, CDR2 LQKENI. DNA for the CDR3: TGTGCCAGCTCACCACCGGTAGGAGGGAGCACTGAAGCTTTCTTT. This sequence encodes CASSPPVGGSTEAFF.

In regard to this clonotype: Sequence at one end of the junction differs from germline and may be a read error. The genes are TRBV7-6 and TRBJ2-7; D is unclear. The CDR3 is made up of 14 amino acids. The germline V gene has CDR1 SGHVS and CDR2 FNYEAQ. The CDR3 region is CASSRGGSSNEPYF. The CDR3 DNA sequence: TGTGCCAGCAGCAGAGGTGGGTCGAGCAACGAGCCGTACTTC.